Listed below are T cell receptor beta chains from one sample, sequenced in a study of cytomegalovirus exposure and HLA in healthy donors. Libraries were prepared by immunoSEQ multiplex PCR; TCRdb keeps only in-frame clonotypes and omits some of them. The sample lists about 140,000 clones, roughly 80% seen once, with around 1.3% in the top ten. Sequencing input: PBMCs. The receptor set was obtained from a female donor in good health and CMV-seronegative. Both conserved end residues are part of each CDR3. D genes are given only for firm matches. Size is stated for part of the rows, as once, few or many counts, or as a class when the clone is expanded.

j_gene: TRBJ2-1
v_gene: TRBV5-1
d_gene: .
abundance: medium-sized
CDR3aa: CASSYSGAYNEQFF
CDR3nt: TGCGCCAGCAGCTATTCAGGGGCCTACAATGAGCAGTTCTTC

j_gene: TRBJ1-3
v_gene: TRBV5-4
d_gene: .
abundance: .
CDR3aa: CASSLGQGTPSGNTIYF
CDR3nt: TGTGCCAGCAGCTTGGGACAAGGGACACCTTCTGGAAACACCATATATTTT

j_gene: TRBJ1-2
v_gene: TRBV19
d_gene: TRBD1
abundance: .
CDR3aa: CASTQGSNYYGYTF
CDR3nt: TGTGCCAGCACACAGGGGTCGAACTACTATGGCTACACCTTC

j_gene: TRBJ2-7
v_gene: TRBV7-6
d_gene: TRBD1
abundance: .
CDR3aa: CASSFPGTESEQYF
CDR3nt: TGTGCCAGCAGCTTTCCCGGGACAGAGAGCGAGCAGTACTTC

j_gene: TRBJ2-1
v_gene: TRBV14
d_gene: TRBD2
abundance: .
CDR3aa: CASSPLTSGGYNEQFF
CDR3nt: TGTGCCAGCAGCCCACTCACTAGCGGGGGTTACAATGAGCAGTTCTTC

j_gene: TRBJ1-5
v_gene: TRBV5-8
d_gene: .
abundance: .
CDR3aa: CASSFGSIPGNRPQHF
CDR3nt: TGTGCCAGCAGCTTCGGGTCGATACCCGGGAATCGGCCCCAGCATTTT

j_gene: TRBJ2-7
v_gene: TRBV2
d_gene: TRBD2
abundance: .
CDR3aa: CASRAGTSGTYEQYF
CDR3nt: TGTGCCAGCAGGGCAGGGACTAGCGGGACTTACGAGCAGTACTTC

j_gene: TRBJ1-3
v_gene: TRBV18
d_gene: .
abundance: once
CDR3aa: CASSPPAGSSGNTIYF
CDR3nt: TGTGCCAGCTCACCACCAGCGGGTTCCTCTGGAAACACCATATATTTT

j_gene: TRBJ2-7
v_gene: TRBV7-9
d_gene: TRBD2
abundance: .
CDR3aa: CASRFSGMDEQYF
CDR3nt: TGTGCCAGCAGGTTTAGCGGGATGGACGAGCAGTACTTC

j_gene: TRBJ1-4
v_gene: TRBV2
d_gene: TRBD1
abundance: .
CDR3aa: CASSSPAGQAATNEKLFF
CDR3nt: TGTGCCAGCAGTTCCCCTGCTGGACAGGCCGCAACTAATGAAAAACTGTTTTTT

j_gene: TRBJ2-7
v_gene: TRBV7-2
d_gene: TRBD1
abundance: once
CDR3aa: CASSLYGRGLEQYF
CDR3nt: TGTGCCAGCAGCTTATACGGCAGGGGGCTCGAGCAGTACTTC

j_gene: TRBJ2-5
v_gene: TRBV19
d_gene: TRBD1
abundance: few
CDR3aa: CASSTSGQGAGETQYF
CDR3nt: TGTGCCAGTAGTACCTCGGGTCAGGGGGCCGGGGAGACCCAGTACTTC

j_gene: TRBJ2-7
v_gene: TRBV27
d_gene: TRBD2
abundance: .
CDR3aa: CASSSTGTSYEQYF
CDR3nt: TGTGCCAGCAGCAGTACCGGGACTAGCTACGAGCAGTACTTC

j_gene: TRBJ2-6
v_gene: TRBV4-1
d_gene: TRBD1
abundance: .
CDR3aa: CASSLGQGPLSGANVLTF
CDR3nt: TGCGCCAGCAGCCTCGGACAGGGGCCACTCTCTGGGGCCAACGTCCTGACTTTC

j_gene: TRBJ1-3
v_gene: TRBV5-1
d_gene: .
abundance: few
CDR3aa: CASSWDGGTGNTIYF
CDR3nt: TGCGCCAGCAGTTGGGACGGGGGTACCGGAAACACCATATATTTT

j_gene: TRBJ2-7
v_gene: TRBV6-1
d_gene: .
abundance: .
CDR3aa: CASSDGTPRSYEQYF
CDR3nt: TGTGCCAGCAGTGACGGGACACCGCGCTCCTACGAGCAGTACTTC

j_gene: TRBJ1-1
v_gene: TRBV7-2
d_gene: .
abundance: .
CDR3aa: CASSQIVIMNTEAFF
CDR3nt: TGTGCCAGCAGTCAGATCGTTATTATGAACACTGAAGCTTTCTTT

j_gene: TRBJ1-1
v_gene: TRBV19
d_gene: .
abundance: few
CDR3aa: CASSPYMNTEAFF
CDR3nt: TGTGCCAGTAGTCCTTATATGAACACTGAAGCTTTCTTT

j_gene: TRBJ2-5
v_gene: TRBV5-1
d_gene: TRBD2
abundance: .
CDR3aa: CASSLSGREIESQYF
CDR3nt: TGCGCCAGCAGCTTATCAGGGAGGGAGATAGAGTCCCAGTACTTC

j_gene: TRBJ2-4
v_gene: TRBV5-1
d_gene: TRBD1
abundance: .
CDR3aa: CASSPGDSSRYF
CDR3nt: TGCGCCAGCAGCCCCGGGGACAGCTCTCGGTACTTC

j_gene: TRBJ1-1
v_gene: TRBV18
d_gene: TRBD1
abundance: .
CDR3aa: CASSPNRQGASTEAFF
CDR3nt: TGTGCCAGCTCACCAAACCGGCAGGGGGCGAGCACTGAAGCTTTCTTT

j_gene: TRBJ2-1
v_gene: TRBV6-5
d_gene: .
abundance: .
CDR3aa: CASSPQGNEQFF
CDR3nt: TGTGCCAGCAGTCCTCAGGGTAATGAGCAGTTCTTC

j_gene: TRBJ2-1
v_gene: TRBV27
d_gene: TRBD1
abundance: .
CDR3aa: CASRGGPSYNEQFF
CDR3nt: TGTGCCAGCAGAGGGGGCCCCTCCTACAATGAGCAGTTCTTC

j_gene: TRBJ1-4
v_gene: TRBV18
d_gene: .
abundance: .
CDR3aa: CASSPRAPSATTNEKLFF
CDR3nt: TGTGCCAGCTCACCGCGAGCTCCGAGCGCAACAACTAATGAAAAACTGTTTTTT

j_gene: TRBJ2-1
v_gene: TRBV7-3
d_gene: TRBD2
abundance: .
CDR3aa: CASSRMGLAGNEQFF
CDR3nt: TGTGCCAGCAGCCGAATGGGACTAGCTGGCAATGAGCAGTTCTTC